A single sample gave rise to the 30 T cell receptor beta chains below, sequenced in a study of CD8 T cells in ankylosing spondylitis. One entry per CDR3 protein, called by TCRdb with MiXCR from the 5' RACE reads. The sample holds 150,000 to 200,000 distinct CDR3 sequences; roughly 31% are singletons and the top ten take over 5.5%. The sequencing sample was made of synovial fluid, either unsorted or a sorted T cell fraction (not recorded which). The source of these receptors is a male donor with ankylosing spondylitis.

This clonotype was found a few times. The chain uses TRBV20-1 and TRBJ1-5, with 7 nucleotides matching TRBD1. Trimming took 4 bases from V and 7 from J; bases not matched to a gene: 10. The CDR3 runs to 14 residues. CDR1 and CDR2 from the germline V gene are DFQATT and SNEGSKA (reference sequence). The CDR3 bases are TGCAGTGCTACCCCAGGGGGGGCAGGGCAGCCCCAGCATTTT. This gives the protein CSATPGGAGQPQHF.

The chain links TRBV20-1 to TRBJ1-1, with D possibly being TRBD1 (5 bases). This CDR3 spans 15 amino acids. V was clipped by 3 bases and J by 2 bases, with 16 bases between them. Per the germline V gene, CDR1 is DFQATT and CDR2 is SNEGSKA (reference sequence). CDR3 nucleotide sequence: TGCAGTGCTAGGCCTCAATCAGGGTACAACACTGAAGCTTTCTTT. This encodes CSARPQSGYNTEAFF.

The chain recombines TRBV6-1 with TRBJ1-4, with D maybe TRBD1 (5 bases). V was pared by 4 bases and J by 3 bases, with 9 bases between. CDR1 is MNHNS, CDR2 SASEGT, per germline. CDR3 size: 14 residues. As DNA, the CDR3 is TGTGCCAGCAGTGGTGGGGCAGCTAATGAAAAACTGTTTTTT. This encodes CASSGGAANEKLFF.

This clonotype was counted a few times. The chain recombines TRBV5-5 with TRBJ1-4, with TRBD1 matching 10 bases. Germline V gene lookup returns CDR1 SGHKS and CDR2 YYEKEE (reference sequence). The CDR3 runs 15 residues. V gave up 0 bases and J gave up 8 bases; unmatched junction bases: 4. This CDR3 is CASSLGTGGHEKLFF. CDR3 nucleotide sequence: TGTGCCAGCAGCTTGGGGACAGGGGGTCACGAAAAACTGTTTTTT. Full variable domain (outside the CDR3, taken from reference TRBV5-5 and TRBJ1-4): DAGVTQSPTHLIKTRGQQVTLRCSPISGHKSVSWYQQVLGQGPQFIFQYYEKEERGRGNFPDRFSARQFPNYSSELNVNALLLGDSALYLCASSLGTGGHEKLFFGSGTQLSVL.

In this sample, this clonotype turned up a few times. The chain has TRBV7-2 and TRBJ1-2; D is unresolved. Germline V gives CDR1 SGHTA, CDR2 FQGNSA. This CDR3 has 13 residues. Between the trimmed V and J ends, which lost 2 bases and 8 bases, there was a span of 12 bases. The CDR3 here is CASSLLFMGGYTF. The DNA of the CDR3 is TGTGCCAGCAGCTTACTCTTCATGGGAGGCTACACCTTC.

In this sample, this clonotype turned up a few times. CDR3 in DNA: TGTGCCAGTAGTACCGACAGACTCGTGAACACTGAAGCTTTCTTT. Translating gives CASSTDRLVNTEAFF. This rearrangement joins TRBV19 to TRBJ1-1, with D tentatively TRBD1 (5 bases). The CDR3 spans 15 residues. CDR1 and CDR2 (germline): LNHDA, SQIVND (reference sequence). Trimming stripped 4 bases from V and 0 bases from J, with 12 bases between. The complete variable domain, with remaining parts taken from reference TRBV19 and TRBJ1-1, reads DGGITQSPKYLFRKEGQNVTLSCEQNLNHDAMYWYRQDPGQGLRLIYYSQIVNDFQKGDIAEGYSVSREKKESFPLTVTSAQKNPTAFYLCASSTDRLVNTEAFFGQGTRLTVV.

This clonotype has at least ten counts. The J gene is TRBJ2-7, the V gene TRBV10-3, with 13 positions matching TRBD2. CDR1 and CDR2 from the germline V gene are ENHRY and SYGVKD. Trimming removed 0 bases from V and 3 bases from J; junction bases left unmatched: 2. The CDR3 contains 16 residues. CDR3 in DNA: TGTGCCATCAGTGAGTCGACTAGCGGGAGGTTCTACGAGCAGTACTTC. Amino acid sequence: CAISESTSGRFYEQYF.

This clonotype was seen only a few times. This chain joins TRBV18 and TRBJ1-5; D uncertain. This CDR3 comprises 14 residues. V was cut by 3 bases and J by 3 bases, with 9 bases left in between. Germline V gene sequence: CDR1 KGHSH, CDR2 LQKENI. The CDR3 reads CASSPSGFNQPQHF. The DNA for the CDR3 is TGTGCCAGCTCACCTTCAGGTTTCAATCAGCCCCAGCATTTT.

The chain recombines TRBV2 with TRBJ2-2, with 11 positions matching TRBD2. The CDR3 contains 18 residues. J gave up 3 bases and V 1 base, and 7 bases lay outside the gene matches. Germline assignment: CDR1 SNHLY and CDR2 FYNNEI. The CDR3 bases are TGTGCCAGCAGTGAAGTTGCGCTAGCGGGAGGCTACACCGGGGAGCTGTTTTTT. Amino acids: CASSEVALAGGYTGELFF.

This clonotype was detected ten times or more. CDR3 loop: CAWSEWNEQFF. As DNA, the CDR3 is TGTGCCTGGAGCGAGTGGAATGAGCAGTTCTTC. The rearrangement uses TRBV30 and TRBJ2-1; D unclear. This CDR3 comprises 11 residues. CDR1 GTSNPN and CDR2 SVGIG come from the germline V gene (reference sequence). The V and J ends lost 3 bases and 7 bases respectively, with 7 bases between them.

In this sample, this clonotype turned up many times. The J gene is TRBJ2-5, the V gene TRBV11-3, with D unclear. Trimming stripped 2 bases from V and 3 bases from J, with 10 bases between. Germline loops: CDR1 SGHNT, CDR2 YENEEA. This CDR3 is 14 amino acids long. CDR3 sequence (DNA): TGTGCCAGCAGCTTAAGAGCGAAGGAAGAGACCCAGTACTTC. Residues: CASSLRAKEETQYF.

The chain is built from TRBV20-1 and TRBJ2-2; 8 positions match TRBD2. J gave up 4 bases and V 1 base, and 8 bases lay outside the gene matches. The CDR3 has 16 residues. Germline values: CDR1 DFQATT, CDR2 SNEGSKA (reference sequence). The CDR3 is CSARAREGPGTGELFF. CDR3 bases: TGCAGTGCTAGAGCACGGGAGGGCCCGGGCACCGGGGAGCTGTTTTTT.

The CDR3 sequence is CASSIHGGNGYTF. The CDR3 DNA reads TGTGCCAGCAGCATACACGGAGGAAATGGCTACACCTTC. The chain combines TRBV12-3 or TRBV12-4 with TRBJ1-2; unclear D gene. V shed 6 bases and J shed 6 bases, with 14 bases lying between them. The CDR3 consists of 13 residues.

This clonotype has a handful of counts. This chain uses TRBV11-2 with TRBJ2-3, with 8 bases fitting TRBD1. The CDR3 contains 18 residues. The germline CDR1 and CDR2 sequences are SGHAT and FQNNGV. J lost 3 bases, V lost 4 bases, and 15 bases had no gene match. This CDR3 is CASSSLRARDRTTDTQYF. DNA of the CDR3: TGTGCCAGCAGCTCTCTTAGGGCCCGGGACAGGACTACAGATACGCAGTATTTT.

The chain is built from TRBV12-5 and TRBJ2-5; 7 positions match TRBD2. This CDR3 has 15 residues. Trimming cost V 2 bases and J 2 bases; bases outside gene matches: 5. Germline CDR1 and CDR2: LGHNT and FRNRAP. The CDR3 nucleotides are TGTGCTAGTGGTTTGACGGGAGGTATACAAGAGACCCAGTACTTC. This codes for CASGLTGGIQETQYF.

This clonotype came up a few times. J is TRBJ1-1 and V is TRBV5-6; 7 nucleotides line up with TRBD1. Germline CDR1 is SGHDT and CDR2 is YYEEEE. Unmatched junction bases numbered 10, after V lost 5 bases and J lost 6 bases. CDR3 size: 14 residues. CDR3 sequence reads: CASRVGGGLSEAFF. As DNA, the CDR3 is TGTGCCAGCAGAGTCGGAGGGGGCTTGTCTGAAGCTTTCTTT.

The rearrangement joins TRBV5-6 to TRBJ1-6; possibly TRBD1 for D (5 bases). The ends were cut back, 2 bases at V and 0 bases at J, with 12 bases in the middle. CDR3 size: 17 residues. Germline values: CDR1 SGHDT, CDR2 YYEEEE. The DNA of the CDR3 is TGTGCCAGCAGCTTTGCAGGGTGGAGCTCCTATAATTCACCCCTCCACTTT. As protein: CASSFAGWSSYNSPLHF.

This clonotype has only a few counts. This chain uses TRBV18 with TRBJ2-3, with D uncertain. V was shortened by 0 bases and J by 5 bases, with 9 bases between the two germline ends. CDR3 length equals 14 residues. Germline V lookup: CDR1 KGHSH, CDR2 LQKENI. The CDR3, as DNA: TGTGCCAGCTCACCACCGAGTATAAGAGATACGCAGTATTTT. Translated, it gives CASSPPSIRDTQYF. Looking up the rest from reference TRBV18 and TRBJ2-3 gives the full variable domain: NAGVMQNPRHLVRRRGQEARLRCSPMKGHSHVYWYRQLPEEGLKFMVYLQKENIIDESGMPKERFSAEFPKEGPSILRIQQVVRGDSAAYFCASSPPSIRDTQYFGPGTRLTVL.

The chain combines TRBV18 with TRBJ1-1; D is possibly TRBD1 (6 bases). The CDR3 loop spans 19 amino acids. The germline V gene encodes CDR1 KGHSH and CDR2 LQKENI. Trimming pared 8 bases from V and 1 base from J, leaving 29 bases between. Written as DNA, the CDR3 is TGTGCCAGCAAACGCCATCTGGGCAGGGGCGAGTCGGGGAACACTGAAGCTTTCTTT. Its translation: CASKRHLGRGESGNTEAFF.

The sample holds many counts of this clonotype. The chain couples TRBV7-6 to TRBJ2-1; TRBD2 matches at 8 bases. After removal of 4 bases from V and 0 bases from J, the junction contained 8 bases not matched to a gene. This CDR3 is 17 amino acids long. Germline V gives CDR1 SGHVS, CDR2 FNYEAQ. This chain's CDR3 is CASSSGGGYSSYNEQFF. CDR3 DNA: TGTGCCAGCAGCTCGGGGGGGGGCTATAGCTCCTACAATGAGCAGTTCTTC.

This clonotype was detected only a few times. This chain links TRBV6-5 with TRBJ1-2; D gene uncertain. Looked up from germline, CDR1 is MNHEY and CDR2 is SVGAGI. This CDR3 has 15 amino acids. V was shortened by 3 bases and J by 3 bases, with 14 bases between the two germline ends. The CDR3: CASSYSEGGHYGYTF. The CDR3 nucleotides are TGTGCCAGCAGTTATTCGGAGGGAGGACACTATGGCTACACCTTC.

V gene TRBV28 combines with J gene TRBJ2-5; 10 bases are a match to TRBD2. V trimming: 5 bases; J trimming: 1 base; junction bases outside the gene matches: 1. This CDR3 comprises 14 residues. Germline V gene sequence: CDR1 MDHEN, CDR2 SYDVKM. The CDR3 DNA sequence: TGTGCCAGCAGTAGGACTAGCGGCCAAGAGACCCAGTACTTC. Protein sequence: CASSRTSGQETQYF.

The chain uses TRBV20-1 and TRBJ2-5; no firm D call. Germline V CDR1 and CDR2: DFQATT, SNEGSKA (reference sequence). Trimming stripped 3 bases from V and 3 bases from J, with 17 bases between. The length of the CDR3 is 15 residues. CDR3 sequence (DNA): TGCAGTGCTAGCCCCCCAGTGACTGAGAAAGAGACCCAGTACTTC. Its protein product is CSASPPVTEKETQYF.

CDR3 in DNA: TGTGCCAGCTCACCAGCGGACTACTCGGGGGGAGGTGAGCAGTTCTTC. This sequence encodes CASSPADYSGGGEQFF. The chain uses TRBV18 and TRBJ2-1; 7 bases line up with TRBD2. Trimming cost V 2 bases and J 9 bases; bases outside gene matches: 13. CDR1 and CDR2 (germline): KGHSH, LQKENI. The CDR3 extends over 16 amino acids. Using reference TRBV18 and TRBJ2-1 for the parts outside the CDR3, the full variable domain is NAGVMQNPRHLVRRRGQEARLRCSPMKGHSHVYWYRQLPEEGLKFMVYLQKENIIDESGMPKERFSAEFPKEGPSILRIQQVVRGDSAAYFCASSPADYSGGGEQFFGPGTRLTVL.

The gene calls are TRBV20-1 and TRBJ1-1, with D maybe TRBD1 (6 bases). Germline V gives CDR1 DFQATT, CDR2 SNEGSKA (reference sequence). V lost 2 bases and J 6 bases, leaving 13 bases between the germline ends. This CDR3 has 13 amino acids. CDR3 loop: CSARSNRVSEAFF. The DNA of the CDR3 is TGCAGTGCTAGATCTAACAGGGTCTCTGAAGCTTTCTTT.

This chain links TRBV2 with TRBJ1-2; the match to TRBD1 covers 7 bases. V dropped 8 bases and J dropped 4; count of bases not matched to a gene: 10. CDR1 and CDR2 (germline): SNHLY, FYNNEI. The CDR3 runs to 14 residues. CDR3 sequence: CASRVEGASYGYTF. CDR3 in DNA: TGTGCCAGCCGAGTCGAGGGGGCTAGCTATGGCTACACCTTC. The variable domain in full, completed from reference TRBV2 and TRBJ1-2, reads EPEVTQTPSHQVTQMGQEVILRCVPISNHLYFYWYRQILGQKVEFLVSFYNNEISEKSEIFDDQFSVERPDGSNFTLKIRSTKLEDSAMYFCASRVEGASYGYTFGSGTRLTVV.

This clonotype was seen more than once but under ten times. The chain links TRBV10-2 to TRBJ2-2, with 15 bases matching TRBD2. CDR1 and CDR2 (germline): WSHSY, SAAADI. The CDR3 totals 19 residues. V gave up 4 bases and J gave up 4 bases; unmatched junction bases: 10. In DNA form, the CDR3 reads TGCGCCAGCAGTGCAACCCCCGGGACTAGCGGGGGGAGCACCGGGGAGCTGTTTTTT. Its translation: CASSATPGTSGGSTGELFF.

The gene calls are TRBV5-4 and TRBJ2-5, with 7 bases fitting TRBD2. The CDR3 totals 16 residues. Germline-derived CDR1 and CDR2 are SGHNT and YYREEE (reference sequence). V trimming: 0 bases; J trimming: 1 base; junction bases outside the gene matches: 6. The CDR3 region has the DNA TGTGCCAGCAGCTTGGGCCGCGGGAGAGTCCAAGAGACCCAGTACTTC. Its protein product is CASSLGRGRVQETQYF.

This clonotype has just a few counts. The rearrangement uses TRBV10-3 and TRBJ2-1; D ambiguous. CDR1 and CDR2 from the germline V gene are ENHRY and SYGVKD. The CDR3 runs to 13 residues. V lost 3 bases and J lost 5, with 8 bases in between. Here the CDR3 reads CAISEGLHNEQFF. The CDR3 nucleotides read TGTGCCATCAGTGAAGGTCTACACAATGAGCAGTTCTTC.

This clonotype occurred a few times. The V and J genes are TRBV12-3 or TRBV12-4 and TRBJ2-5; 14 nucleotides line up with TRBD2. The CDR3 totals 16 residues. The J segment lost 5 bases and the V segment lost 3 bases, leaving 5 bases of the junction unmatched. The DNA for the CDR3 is TGTGCCAGCAGTTTCGGGACTAGCGGGAGCTGGGAGACCCAGTACTTC. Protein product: CASSFGTSGSWETQYF.